The 6 T cell receptor beta chains reported below all come from one sample, sequenced in a study of shared clonotypes between healthy human individuals. Measured with immunoSEQ multiplex PCR; TCRdb has only the in-frame clones, and not every one. The sample has around 2,000,000 clones; approximately 95% are singletons. In the naive CD8 group, cells lacked CD45RO and were positively selected for CCR7, so terminally differentiated effector memory CD45RA+ cells were left out. Sequenced input: naive CD8+ T cells sorted from blood. The source is a man aged 18-30 years in good health.

The sample holds one count of this clone. The V call is TRBV7-3, the J call TRBJ1-2, with 9 bases that match TRBD1. The CDR3 is 15 amino acids. From germline, CDR1 is SGHTA and CDR2 FQGTGA. Unmatched junction bases numbered 11, after V lost 5 bases and J lost 7 bases. As DNA, the CDR3 is TGTGCCAGCAGCCAGGGGGACAGGGTTGAGTTTGGCTACACCTTC. As protein: CASSQGDRVEFGYTF.

DNA of the CDR3: TGTGCCAGCAGTGAGGGCGATTATAACTATGGCTACACCTTC. It yields the protein CASSEGDYNYGYTF. The chain recombines TRBV25-1 with TRBJ1-2; D gene unclear. This CDR3 region has 14 residues. Deletions cut 3 bases from V and 1 base from J, with 9 bases between. Germline V gives CDR1 MGHDK, CDR2 SYGVNS.

The sample holds one count of this clone. The rearrangement uses TRBV5-6 and TRBJ2-6, with a tentative D call TRBD1 (5 bases). The length of the CDR3 is 13 residues. Germline CDR1 is SGHDT and CDR2 is YYEEEE. V lost 0 bases to trimming and J lost 9 bases, with 7 bases between them. CDR3 sequence reads: CASSLAGLNVLTF. CDR3 sequence (DNA): TGTGCCAGCAGCTTGGCAGGGCTCAACGTCCTGACTTTC.

Worth noting for this clone: Other DNA sequences in the same sample also yield this CDR3. The chain is built from TRBV9 and TRBJ2-5; D assignment may be TRBD1 or TRBD2 (5 bases each). The CDR3 covers 13 residues. Looked up from germline, CDR1 is SGDLS and CDR2 is YYNGEE. The V gene lost 4 bases and the J gene lost 3 bases, with 10 bases spanning the gap. Here the CDR3 DNA reads TGTGCCAGCAGCTCGCAGGGAGAAGAGACCCAGTACTTC. It codes for CASSSQGEETQYF.

The gene calls are TRBV2 and TRBJ1-2; 8 bases agree with TRBD1. V gave up 4 bases and J gave up 8 bases; unmatched junction bases: 21. The CDR3 contains 18 residues. Germline values: CDR1 SNHLY, CDR2 FYNNEI. The CDR3 nucleotides are TGTGCCAGCAGTGGAGACCCGGACAGGGATTTGATGAGTTGGGGCTACACCTTC. The encoded protein is CASSGDPDRDLMSWGYTF. The full variable domain, its missing parts supplied by reference TRBV2 and TRBJ1-2, is EPEVTQTPSHQVTQMGQEVILRCVPISNHLYFYWYRQILGQKVEFLVSFYNNEISEKSEIFDDQFSVERPDGSNFTLKIRSTKLEDSAMYFCASSGDPDRDLMSWGYTFGSGTRLTVV.

This clone showed up just once. The rearrangement links TRBV7-9 to TRBJ1-3; D not certain. Per germline, CDR1 SEHNR and CDR2 FQNEAQ (reference sequence). V was trimmed by 5 bases and J by 1 base, leaving 18 bases between them. The CDR3 is 17 residues long. CDR3 nucleotides: TGTGCCAGCAGCGTTCAGAGGGTGCGGCTTTCTGGAAACACCATATATTTT. Protein: CASSVQRVRLSGNTIYF.